Below, one T cell receptor (beta chain) is given with its context. Its matching antigen is unknown. MiXCR was run by TCRdb on the 5' RACE reads, yielding one entry per CDR3 protein. Of about 110,000 distinct CDR3 sequences in the sample, 18% were seen once. The sample belongs to a study of T-cell memory formation after mild COVID-19. Findings and caveats of the study: Later expanders leaned CD4+, whereas day 15 to 85 contracting clones were balanced CD4/CD8. Clones that contracted clustered mainly in CM and EM if CD4+ and in EMRA if CD8+. The appearance of some responding clones in pre-infection memory suggested that cross-reactive memory joined.

The CDR3 is made up of 14 amino acids. Germline V gene lookup returns CDR1 LNHNV and CDR2 YYDKDF (reference sequence). V was shortened by 6 bases and J by 4 bases, with 13 bases between the two germline ends. The V call is TRBV15, the J call TRBJ2-1; D perhaps matches TRBD1 (5 bases). The specimen was PBMCs or a T cell subset sorted from them (not recorded which). The TCR originated in a man between 18 and 29 years old who had mild COVID-19 (a few samples of this study predate the infection). Cell type and time point are not known. The CDR3 DNA reads as TGTGCCACCAGAATAATCACAGGATACAATGAGCAGTTCTTC. Residues: CATRIITGYNEQFF.